Below, one TCR beta chain is given with its context. CD45RO-negative cells were positively selected for CCR7, leaving out terminally differentiated effector memory CD45RA+ cells. V shed 9 bases, J shed 2 bases, and the junction held 10 bases outside the gene matches. The germline gives CDR1 SGHDN, CDR2 FVKESK. The CDR3 is 15 amino acids. These data originate in a study of shared clonotypes between healthy human individuals. About the study: There were three CD4 naive, three CD4 memory, two CD8 naive and one CD8 memory plates per donor.

Profiling relied on immunoSEQ multiplex PCR, and the TCRdb table lists in-frame clones only, not all of them. The sample carries fewer than 800,000 clones, around 92% recorded once. The sequenced sample was naive CD8+ T cells sorted from blood. The sequence derives from a man aged 30 to 45 in good health. The V gene is TRBV14, the J gene TRBJ1-2, with 9 bases lining up with TRBD1. The CDR3 region is CARRADRGGNYGYTF. DNA for the CDR3: TGTGCCAGGCGAGCAGACAGGGGGGGCAACTATGGCTACACCTTC.